Listed here are 14 T cell receptor beta chains from one sample, sequenced in a study of human T cells and chemical hapten exposure. TCRdb analysed the RACE reads with MiXCR anew, one entry per CDR3 protein. The table includes about 380,000 distinct CDR3 sequences, roughly 6.3% detected once. Stated time point: patch test 2, 6 weeks after DPC sensitization. The treatment was: therapeutic diphenylcyclopropenone sensitization with weekly scalp DPC. Sequenced here: whole blood, sampled in connection with sensitization to the hapten diphenylcyclopropenone (DPC). The receptors were sampled from a woman aged 18-35 years with alopecia areata. Some clones in this sample may be carry-over from other donors' samples.

The sample holds a few counts of this clonotype. The gene calls are TRBV10-3 and TRBJ1-2; the D is unclear. CDR1 and CDR2 from the germline V gene are ENHRY and SYGVKD. V gave up 8 bases and J gave up 5 bases, with 12 bases separating them. This CDR3 has 12 amino acids. CDR3 loop: CAIGQSGYGYTF. The CDR3 DNA is TGTGCCATCGGTCAATCGGGGTATGGCTACACCTTC.

The rearrangement uses TRBV5-4 and TRBJ2-2, with D perhaps being TRBD1 or TRBD2 (5 bases each). V lost 4 bases, J lost 3 bases, and 16 bases lay in between. The CDR3 sequence is 16 residues long. Germline CDR1 is SGHNT and CDR2 is YYREEE (reference sequence). For the CDR3, the DNA is TGTGCCAGCAGCCACGCCGGGGCGGCGGACACCGGGGAGCTGTTTTTT. Its protein is CASSHAGAADTGELFF. The full variable domain, in which reference TRBV5-4 and TRBJ2-2 provide the parts outside the CDR3, is ETGVTQSPTHLIKTRGQQVTLRCSSQSGHNTVSWYQQALGQGPQFIFQYYREEENGRGNFPPRFSGLQFPNYSSELNVNALELDDSALYLCASSHAGAADTGELFFGEGSRLTVL.

V is TRBV6-1 and J is TRBJ2-1; TRBD1 agrees at 10 bases. J was trimmed by 7 bases and V by 2 bases; bases with no gene match: 8. CDR3 length equals 16 residues. Germline loops: CDR1 MNHNS, CDR2 SASEGT. The CDR3 sequence is CASSETTGGLRNEQFF. In DNA form, the CDR3 reads TGTGCCAGCAGTGAAACGACAGGGGGCTTGCGAAATGAGCAGTTCTTC.

The sample holds a few counts of this clonotype. The V and J genes are TRBV6-1 and TRBJ1-4, with a weak D call TRBD1 (5 bases). Germline CDR1 MNHNS, CDR2 SASEGT. This CDR3 is 15 amino acids long. The germline V and J ends were trimmed by 7 bases and 2 bases, with 14 bases remaining between them. CDR3 in amino acids: CASNLVRGTNEKLFF. The CDR3 DNA follows: TGTGCCAGCAATTTGGTGCGGGGCACTAATGAAAAACTGTTTTTT.

This clonotype was seen ten or more times. V usage is TRBV27 and J usage is TRBJ1-6; TRBD1 matches at 8 bases. The CDR3 runs to 13 residues. Germline lookup yields CDR1 MNHEY and CDR2 SMNVEV (reference sequence). With 7 bases clipped from V and 10 bases from J, the junction kept 6 bases outside the gene matches. CDR3 in DNA: TGTGCCAGCAAGGACAGGGTTGAATCACCCCTCCACTTT. Its protein product is CASKDRVESPLHF.

This clonotype showed up just a few times. The genes are TRBV6-6 and TRBJ2-7; unclear D gene. Trimming left V 2 bases short and J 0 bases short, with 5 bases between. CDR1 is MNHNY, CDR2 SVGAGI, per germline (reference sequence). The CDR3 runs to 13 residues. CDR3 in DNA: TGTGCCAGCAGTTACGCACGCTCCTACGAGCAGTACTTC. It codes for CASSYARSYEQYF.

This clonotype has more than one count but fewer than ten. The chain recombines TRBV18 with TRBJ2-7; 9 positions match TRBD1. V shed 3 bases, J shed 8 bases, and the junction held 2 bases outside the gene matches. This CDR3 is built from 12 residues. Germline V gives CDR1 KGHSH, CDR2 LQKENI. The CDR3 DNA sequence: TGTGCCAGCTCACCGGACAGGGGCCAGCAGTACTTC. Protein sequence: CASSPDRGQQYF.

This clonotype was found many times. The chain recombines TRBV6-5 with TRBJ2-7, with D possibly TRBD2 on 7 matching bases. From germline, CDR1 is MNHEY and CDR2 SVGAGI. This CDR3 is built from 14 residues. V was cut by 0 bases and J by 4 bases, with 10 bases left in between. CDR3 DNA: TGTGCCAGCAGTTACTCGGGGGGGCCGTACGAGCAGTACTTC. This encodes CASSYSGGPYEQYF.

The sample holds a few counts of this clonotype. The rearrangement links TRBV10-3 to TRBJ2-5; D is ambiguous. V was clipped by 0 bases and J by 5 bases, with 10 bases between them. CDR1 is ENHRY and CDR2 is SYGVKD in the germline V gene. The CDR3 is 14 residues long. The CDR3 region is CAISESEPFETQYF. The CDR3 nucleotides are TGTGCCATCAGTGAGTCAGAACCTTTCGAGACCCAGTACTTC.

This clonotype turned up a few times. The chain recombines TRBV29-1 with TRBJ1-6; no clear D. V lost 3 bases and J lost 0, with 12 bases in between. In germline, CDR1 is SQVTM, CDR2 ANQGSEA. The CDR3 loop spans 16 amino acids. CDR3 protein: CSVDNGKSSYNSPLHF. The CDR3 DNA is TGCAGCGTTGACAACGGAAAAAGCTCCTATAATTCACCCCTCCACTTT. Complete variable domain (other parts from reference TRBV29-1 and TRBJ1-6): SAVISQKPSRDICQRGTSLTIQCQVDSQVTMMFWYRQQPGQSLTLIATANQGSEATYESGFVIDKFPISRPNLTFSTLTVSNMSPEDSSIYLCSVDNGKSSYNSPLHFGNGTRLTVT.

At least ten counts were recorded for this clonotype. The gene calls are TRBV20-1 and TRBJ2-7, with TRBD2 identical over 10 bases. Germline V gene data show CDR1 as DFQATT and CDR2 as SNEGSKA (reference sequence). J was trimmed by 0 bases and V by 4 bases; bases with no gene match: 3. CDR3 size: 14 residues. As DNA, the CDR3 is TGCAGTGCTAAAGCGGGGGGGAGCTCCTACGAGCAGTACTTC. Its translation: CSAKAGGSSYEQYF.

The genes are TRBV10-3 and TRBJ2-5; D not certain. CDR3 length equals 14 residues. V lost 0 bases and J lost 2, with 7 bases in between. CDR1 ENHRY and CDR2 SYGVKD come from the germline V gene. This CDR3 reads CAISESGAQETQYF. The DNA of the CDR3 is TGTGCCATCAGTGAGTCGGGCGCGCAAGAGACCCAGTACTTC.

As DNA, the CDR3 is TGTGCCAGCGGGCCCGGGGCAGAGACCCAGTACTTC. Its translation is CASGPGAETQYF. This chain joins TRBV12-3 or TRBV12-4 and TRBJ2-5; D may be TRBD1 or TRBD2 (5 bases each). Trimming took off 8 bases at V and 4 bases at J, with 11 bases between the two ends. The CDR3 has 12 residues.

The genes are TRBV6-5 and TRBJ2-2, with 7 bases aligning to TRBD1. Germline V gives CDR1 MNHEY, CDR2 SVGAGI. The length of the CDR3 is 17 residues. Trimming cost V 8 bases and J 1 base; bases outside gene matches: 13. The DNA for the CDR3 is TGTGCCAGCCGTCGTGGACTGGACAGGCTGAACACCGGGGAGCTGTTTTTT. It yields the protein CASRRGLDRLNTGELFF.